The source of this T cell receptor (beta chain) is a study of identical twins. Study-level points and caveats: Excess sharing by twins proved weaker in beta out-of-frame sequences. Invariant MAIT and iNKT cells may have partly biased zero-insertion analyses.

Only a few counts were recorded for this clonotype. The antigen is unknown. The V gene lost 2 bases and the J gene lost 0 bases, with 7 bases spanning the gap. CDR3 length: 14 amino acids. Germline V gene lookup returns CDR1 SGHKS and CDR2 YYEKEE (reference sequence). Via MiXCR, TCRdb re-called the 5' RACE reads, giving one row per CDR3 protein. Of under 500,000 distinct CDR3 sequences listed, around 15% were seen once; the top ten hold about 0.97%. The same sample was also studied in work on yellow fever vaccine responses in identical twins. This second study says: Twin vaccine T cell responses reportedly seemed partly convergent, partly personalized.

The sequenced sample was CD4+ T cells sorted from blood. The TCR sequence derives from a young woman in good health. The V gene is TRBV5-5, the J gene TRBJ2-3; D remains unclear. CDR3 in DNA: TGTGCCAGCAGCTTCCGACGGAGCACAGATACGCAGTATTTT. This sequence encodes CASSFRRSTDTQYF.